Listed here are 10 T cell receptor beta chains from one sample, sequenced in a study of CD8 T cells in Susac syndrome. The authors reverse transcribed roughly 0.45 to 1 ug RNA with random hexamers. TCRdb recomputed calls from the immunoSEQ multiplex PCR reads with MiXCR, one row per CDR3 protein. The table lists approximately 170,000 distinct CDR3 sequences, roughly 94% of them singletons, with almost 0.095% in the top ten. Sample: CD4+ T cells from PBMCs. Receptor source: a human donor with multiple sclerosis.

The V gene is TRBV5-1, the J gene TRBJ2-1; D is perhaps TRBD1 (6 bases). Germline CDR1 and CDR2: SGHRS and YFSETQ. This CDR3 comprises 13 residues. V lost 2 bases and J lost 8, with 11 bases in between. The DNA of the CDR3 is TGCGCCAGCAGCTTTGACAGGCAGTATGAGCAGTTCTTC. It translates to CASSFDRQYEQFF.

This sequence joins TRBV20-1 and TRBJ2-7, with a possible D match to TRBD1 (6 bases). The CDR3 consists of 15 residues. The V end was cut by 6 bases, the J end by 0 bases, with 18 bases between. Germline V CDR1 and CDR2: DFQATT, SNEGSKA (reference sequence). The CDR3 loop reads CSADSGHTSSYEQYF. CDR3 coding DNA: TGCAGTGCAGACTCGGGACACACGAGCTCCTACGAGCAGTACTTC.

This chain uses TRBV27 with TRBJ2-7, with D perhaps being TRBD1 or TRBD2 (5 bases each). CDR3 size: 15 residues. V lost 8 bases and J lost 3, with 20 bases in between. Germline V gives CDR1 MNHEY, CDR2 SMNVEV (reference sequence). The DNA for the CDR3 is TGTGCCAGCCAGCCGAGACCGGGACCCCTCTACGAGCAGTACTTC. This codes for CASQPRPGPLYEQYF.

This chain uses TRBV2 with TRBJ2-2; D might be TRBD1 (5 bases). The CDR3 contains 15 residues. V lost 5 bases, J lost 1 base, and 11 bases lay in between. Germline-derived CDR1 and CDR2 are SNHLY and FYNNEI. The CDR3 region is CASSSGPQNTGELFF. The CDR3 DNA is TGTGCCAGCAGTTCAGGGCCCCAGAACACCGGGGAGCTGTTTTTT.

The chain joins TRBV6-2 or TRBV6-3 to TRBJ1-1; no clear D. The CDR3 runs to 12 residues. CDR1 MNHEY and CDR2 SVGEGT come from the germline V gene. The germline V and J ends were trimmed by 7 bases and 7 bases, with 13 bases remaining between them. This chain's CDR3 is CASNDYTDEAFF. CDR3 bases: TGTGCCAGCAATGACTACACGGATGAAGCTTTCTTT.

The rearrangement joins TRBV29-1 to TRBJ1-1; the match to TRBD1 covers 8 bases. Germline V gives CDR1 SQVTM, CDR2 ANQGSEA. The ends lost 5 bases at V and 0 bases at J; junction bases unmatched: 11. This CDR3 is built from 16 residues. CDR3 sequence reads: CSVHRQGRELNTEAFF. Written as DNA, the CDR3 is TGCAGCGTTCACCGACAGGGGAGGGAGTTGAACACTGAAGCTTTCTTT.

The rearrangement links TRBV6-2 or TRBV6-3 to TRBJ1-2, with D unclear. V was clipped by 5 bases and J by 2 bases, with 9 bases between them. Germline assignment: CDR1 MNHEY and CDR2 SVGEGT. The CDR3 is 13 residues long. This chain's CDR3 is CASSISLNYGYTF. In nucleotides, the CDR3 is TGTGCCAGCAGTATTTCTTTGAACTATGGCTACACCTTC.

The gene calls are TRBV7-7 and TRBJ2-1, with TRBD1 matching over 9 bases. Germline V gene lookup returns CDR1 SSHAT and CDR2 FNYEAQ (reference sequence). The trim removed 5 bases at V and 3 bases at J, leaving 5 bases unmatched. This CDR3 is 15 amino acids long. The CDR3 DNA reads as TGTGCCAGCAGCACACAGGGGGCCAGCTACAATGAGCAGTTCTTC. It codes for CASSTQGASYNEQFF.

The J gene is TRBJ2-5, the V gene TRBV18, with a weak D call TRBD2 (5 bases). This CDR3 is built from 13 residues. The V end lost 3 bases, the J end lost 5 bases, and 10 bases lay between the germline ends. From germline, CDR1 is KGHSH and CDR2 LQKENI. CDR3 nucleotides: TGTGCCAGCTCACCCACGAGGGAGGAGACCCAGTACTTC. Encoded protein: CASSPTREETQYF.

CDR3 amino acids: CASAASATDTQYF. As DNA, the CDR3 is TGTGCCAGCGCCGCGAGCGCGACAGATACGCAGTATTTT. V gene TRBV27 combines with J gene TRBJ2-3; D unresolved. Germline V gives CDR1 MNHEY, CDR2 SMNVEV (reference sequence). V was trimmed by 8 bases and J by 3 bases, leaving 12 bases between them. The CDR3 totals 13 residues.